Listed here are 4 T cell receptor beta chains from one sample, sequenced in a study of T cell changes during pregnancy in multiple sclerosis. Sequenced by immunoSEQ multiplex PCR; TCRdb stores in-frame clones only, minus some. The sample yields around 27,000 clones, 90% to 95% seen once. The material sequenced was CD4+ T cells from peripheral blood mononuclear cells, taken in the first trimester of pregnancy. The origin of the receptors is a female donor with multiple sclerosis, enrolled in a pregnancy study.

The gene calls are TRBV28 and TRBJ2-3; D remains ambiguous. Trimming cost V 6 bases and J 9 bases, with 19 bases left between them. This CDR3 comprises 14 residues. Per the germline V gene, CDR1 is MDHEN and CDR2 is SYDVKM. The CDR3 DNA sequence: TGTGCCAGCAGGTCCCACTCGATCCTCCAAACGCAGTATTTT. Protein product: CASRSHSILQTQYF.

CDR3: CASSSDRVEYGGELFF. For the CDR3, the DNA is TGTGCCAGCAGCTCCGACAGGGTAGAGTATGGCGGGGAGCTGTTTTTT. The chain carries TRBV7-3 and TRBJ2-2, with 7 bases aligning to TRBD1. Trimming at V came to 4 bases and at J to 7 bases, leaving 12 bases not matched to a gene. CDR3 length: 16 residues. Germline values: CDR1 SGHTA, CDR2 FQGTGA.

The genes are TRBV2 and TRBJ1-5, with TRBD1 as a possible D gene (5 bases). CDR1 is SNHLY and CDR2 is FYNNEI in the germline V gene. The CDR3 length is 16 residues. V was cut by 8 bases and J by 3 bases, with 20 bases left in between. The CDR3 bases are TGTGCCAGCCAACCGACCCCAGGGTGGCCCAATCAGCCCCAGCATTTT. It is translated as CASQPTPGWPNQPQHF.

The chain couples TRBV6-5 to TRBJ2-2; D perhaps matches TRBD2 (6 bases). The CDR3 loop spans 15 amino acids. With 0 bases removed from V and 4 bases from J, the gap between germline ends came to 9 bases. The germline V gene encodes CDR1 MNHEY and CDR2 SVGAGI. Here the CDR3 DNA reads TGTGCCAGCAGTTACTCCGCGGGGCGCACCGGGGAGCTGTTTTTT. Its protein product is CASSYSAGRTGELFF.